The next 8 T cell receptor beta chains were all read from a single sample in a study of T cell responses to AZD1222 COVID-19 vaccine. Sequencing used immunoSEQ multiplex PCR; TCRdb keeps in-frame clones, though not all of them. The data show about 85,000 clones, about 90% seen once. The material was peripheral blood, obtained on day 0 of AZD1222 vaccination. Receptors originate from an adult in good health.

The chain combines TRBV5-1 with TRBJ1-5; D not certain. Deletions cut 2 bases from V and 7 bases from J, with 10 bases between. The length of the CDR3 is 13 residues. Germline CDR1 SGHRS, CDR2 YFSETQ. In nucleotides, the CDR3 is TGCGCCAGCAGCTTCATGGCGGACCAGCCCCAGCATTTT. This sequence encodes CASSFMADQPQHF.

The V gene is TRBV29-1, the J gene TRBJ1-4; maybe TRBD1 (5 bases). Germline assignment: CDR1 SQVTM and CDR2 ANQGSEA. CDR3 length equals 14 residues. Between the trimmed V and J ends, which lost 0 bases and 11 bases, there was a span of 16 bases. CDR3 amino acids: CSVEDWAGTGKLFF. CDR3 DNA sequence: TGCAGCGTTGAAGATTGGGCAGGGACTGGGAAACTGTTTTTT.

The genes are TRBV9 and TRBJ2-3; D is possibly TRBD1 or TRBD2 (5 bases each). Looked up from germline, CDR1 is SGDLS and CDR2 is YYNGEE. Deletions cut 6 bases from V and 2 bases from J, with 13 bases between. This CDR3 comprises 14 residues. Here the CDR3 reads CASTSGTLTDTQYF. The DNA for the CDR3 is TGTGCCAGCACCTCCGGGACCCTCACAGATACGCAGTATTTT.

The J gene is TRBJ1-3, the V gene TRBV7-9, with 8 bases matching TRBD1. CDR3 size: 17 residues. The J segment lost 2 bases and the V segment lost 5 bases, leaving 11 bases of the junction unmatched. Germline CDR1 reads SEHNR; CDR2 reads FQNEAQ (reference sequence). The CDR3, as DNA: TGTGCCAGCAGCCCGCTTAAGGGACAGGAAACTGGAAACACCATATATTTT. This codes for CASSPLKGQETGNTIYF. Looking up the rest from reference TRBV7-9 and TRBJ1-3 gives the full variable domain: DTGVSQNPRHKITKRGQNVTFRCDPISEHNRLYWYRQTLGQGPEFLTYFQNEAQLEKSRLLSDRFSAERPKGSFSTLEIQRTEQGDSAMYLCASSPLKGQETGNTIYFGEGSWLTVV.

This chain uses TRBV6-5 with TRBJ1-5; tentatively, D is TRBD1 (5 bases). Germline CDR1 is MNHEY and CDR2 is SVGAGI. V shed 6 bases and J shed 4 bases, with 16 bases lying between them. The CDR3 has 15 amino acids. The CDR3 is CASSSTAGVNQPQHF. Here the CDR3 DNA reads TGTGCCAGCAGCTCGACAGCGGGCGTGAATCAGCCCCAGCATTTT.

The chain carries TRBV5-1 and TRBJ1-3; TRBD1 matches 12 bases. V lost 0 bases to trimming and J lost 7 bases; unmatched junction nucleotides: 5. Germline V gene lookup returns CDR1 SGHRS and CDR2 YFSETQ. The CDR3 loop spans 16 amino acids. CDR3 DNA: TGCGCCAGCAGCTTGGGGGACAGGGGGCAGAAGAACACCATATATTTT. Translating gives CASSLGDRGQKNTIYF. The whole variable domain, filled in from reference TRBV5-1 and TRBJ1-3, reads KAGVTQTPRYLIKTRGQQVTLSCSPISGHRSVSWYQQTPGQGLQFLFEYFSETQRNKGNFPGRFSGRQFSNSRSEMNVSTLELGDSALYLCASSLGDRGQKNTIYFGEGSWLTVV.

The chain uses TRBV28 and TRBJ1-3; D not certain. Germline CDR1 and CDR2: MDHEN and SYDVKM. The CDR3 is 14 amino acids. Trimming pared 7 bases from V and 0 bases from J, leaving 10 bases between. The CDR3 loop reads CASMGGSSGNTIYF. The CDR3 nucleotides are TGTGCCAGCATGGGAGGGAGCTCTGGAAACACCATATATTTT.

The chain recombines TRBV27 with TRBJ2-7, with 12 bases lining up with TRBD2. Trimming at V came to 3 bases and at J to 3 bases, leaving 3 bases not matched to a gene. In germline, CDR1 is MNHEY, CDR2 SMNVEV (reference sequence). The CDR3 is made up of 15 amino acids. The CDR3 bases are TGTGCCAGCAGTTTTCGACTAGCGGGAGTCTACGAGCAGTACTTC. Its translation is CASSFRLAGVYEQYF.